Following are 26 T cell receptor beta chains from one sample sequenced in a study of blood T cell repertoires in COVID-19. Sequenced by immunoSEQ multiplex PCR; TCRdb stores in-frame clones only, minus some. The sample yields 100,000 to 150,000 clones, around 80% seen once. Specimen: peripheral blood. The receptors here all came from a man aged 25 to 40 with COVID-19, enrolled during active disease.

The chain links TRBV7-2 to TRBJ2-3, with 14 bases fitting TRBD2. This CDR3 region has 19 residues. Germline loops: CDR1 SGHTA, CDR2 FQGNSA. V lost 6 bases, J lost 0 bases, and 11 bases stayed unmatched. This CDR3 reads CASRKRGLAGDPSTDTQYF. The CDR3 bases are TGTGCCAGCAGGAAAAGGGGACTAGCGGGGGACCCTAGCACAGATACGCAGTATTTT.

V gene TRBV2 combines with J gene TRBJ2-5; D might be TRBD2 (6 bases). V lost 3 bases and J lost 5, with 22 bases in between. This CDR3 region has 17 residues. Looked up from germline, CDR1 is SNHLY and CDR2 is FYNNEI. DNA for the CDR3: TGTGCCAGCAGTGAGGGTTTGACTAGAAGAGGTACGGAGACCCAGTACTTC. Protein product: CASSEGLTRRGTETQYF.

The gene calls are TRBV7-9 and TRBJ1-2; D not certain. Germline lookup yields CDR1 SEHNR and CDR2 FQNEAQ (reference sequence). Trimming cost V 5 bases and J 3 bases, with 7 bases left between them. The CDR3 has 12 residues. CDR3 coding DNA: TGTGCCAGCAGCCGACGGGACTATGGCTACACCTTC. This sequence encodes CASSRRDYGYTF. Full variable domain (remainder filled in from reference TRBV7-9 and TRBJ1-2): DTGVSQNPRHKITKRGQNVTFRCDPISEHNRLYWYRQTLGQGPEFLTYFQNEAQLEKSRLLSDRFSAERPKGSFSTLEIQRTEQGDSAMYLCASSRRDYGYTFGSGTRLTVV.

This clone was observed a single time. The chain is built from TRBV25-1 and TRBJ1-6; D is perhaps TRBD1 (6 bases). The germline CDR1 and CDR2 sequences are MGHDK and SYGVNS. V gave up 6 bases and J gave up 6 bases, with 18 bases separating them. This CDR3 has 16 amino acids. CDR3 sequence reads: CASSFSRGGGNSPLHF. CDR3 nucleotide sequence: TGTGCCAGCAGCTTTTCAAGGGGGGGAGGTAATTCACCCCTCCACTTT.

The V and J genes are TRBV2 and TRBJ2-2; D is unclear. Between the trimmed V and J ends, which lost 6 bases and 2 bases, there was a span of 16 bases. The CDR3 has 16 residues. In germline, CDR1 is SNHLY, CDR2 FYNNEI. CDR3 protein: CASRPGSLTNTGELFF. The CDR3 DNA follows: TGTGCCAGCAGACCCGGGTCTTTAACTAACACCGGGGAGCTGTTTTTT.

V and J are TRBV30 and TRBJ2-7; TRBD2 matches 9 bases. Looked up from germline, CDR1 is GTSNPN and CDR2 is SVGIG (reference sequence). This CDR3 has 17 amino acids. V trimming: 3 bases; J trimming: 0 bases; junction bases outside the gene matches: 12. CDR3 in amino acids: CAWRGPGLAPSSYEQYF. The DNA for the CDR3 is TGTGCCTGGAGGGGACCGGGACTAGCACCGAGCTCCTACGAGCAGTACTTC.

This chain uses TRBV11-2 with TRBJ2-2; D is unclear. The V gene's germline CDR1 is SGHAT and CDR2 FQNNGV. V dropped 1 base and J dropped 8 bases, with 5 bases sitting between them. The CDR3 spans 12 residues. CDR3 residues: CASSLAFGELFF. CDR3 coding DNA: TGTGCCAGCAGCTTAGCGTTTGGGGAGCTGTTTTTT.

The J gene is TRBJ2-1, the V gene TRBV7-6, with D perhaps matching TRBD2 (6 bases). Germline lookup yields CDR1 SGHVS and CDR2 FNYEAQ. The CDR3 has 19 residues. Trimming pared 1 base from V and 6 bases from J, leaving 25 bases between. The DNA of the CDR3 is TGTGCCAGCAGCTTAGGGGCCCAATGGGACCGCCACGGGGGCAATGAGCAGTTCTTC. As protein: CASSLGAQWDRHGGNEQFF.

The chain carries TRBV30 and TRBJ1-2; tentative D call: TRBD1 (5 bases). The CDR3 length is 14 residues. The ends were cut back, 0 bases at V and 7 bases at J, with 15 bases in the middle. The V gene's germline CDR1 is GTSNPN and CDR2 SVGIG (reference sequence). This CDR3 is CAWSVLGGGVGYTF. In DNA form, the CDR3 reads TGTGCCTGGAGTGTACTGGGGGGAGGGGTTGGCTACACCTTC.

This chain joins TRBV6-5 and TRBJ2-7, with 11 positions matching TRBD1. There are 15 residues in the CDR3. Looked up from germline, CDR1 is MNHEY and CDR2 is SVGAGI. Losses at the gene ends were 7 bases for V and 3 bases for J; bases not matched to a gene: 8. The DNA of the CDR3 is TGTGCCAGCAACCCCCTGGGGACAGGGGGCTACGAGCAGTACTTC. Residues: CASNPLGTGGYEQYF.

CDR3 loop: CASSLDPSSYNEQFF. CDR3 DNA sequence: TGTGCCAGCAGCCTGGACCCGAGCTCCTACAATGAGCAGTTCTTC. The chain links TRBV5-4 to TRBJ2-1; D is unclear. V was clipped by 4 bases and J by 0 bases, with 11 bases between them. Germline CDR1 SGHNT, CDR2 YYREEE (reference sequence). The CDR3 runs to 15 residues.

In this sample, this clone turned up many times. V usage is TRBV3-1 (or the pseudogene TRBV3-2) and J usage is TRBJ1-2; perhaps TRBD1 as D (5 bases). The germline V gene encodes CDR1 LGHDT and CDR2 YNNKEL (reference sequence). CDR3 size: 11 residues. Between the trimmed V and J ends, which lost 2 bases and 7 bases, there was a span of 5 bases. The CDR3 is CASSQRGGYTF. The CDR3 DNA reads TGTGCCAGCAGCCAAAGGGGTGGCTACACCTTC.

The chain links TRBV27 to TRBJ1-1, with 7 bases matching TRBD1. The J segment lost 3 bases and the V segment lost 6 bases, leaving 4 bases of the junction unmatched. The CDR3 runs to 13 residues. Germline CDR1 reads MNHEY; CDR2 reads SMNVEV (reference sequence). The CDR3 sequence: CASRGGSYTEAFF. The CDR3 DNA follows: TGTGCCAGCAGAGGGGGCTCGTACACTGAAGCTTTCTTT.

V is TRBV7-3 and J is TRBJ2-1; TRBD2 matches at 11 bases. The CDR3 covers 15 residues. CDR1 and CDR2 from the germline V gene are SGHTA and FQGTGA. V lost 2 bases, J lost 7 bases, and 4 bases stayed unmatched. The CDR3 reads CASSLEGLAENEQFF. CDR3 nucleotides: TGTGCCAGCAGCTTAGAGGGACTAGCGGAAAATGAGCAGTTCTTC. The variable domain in full, with the rest retrieved from reference TRBV7-3 and TRBJ2-1, is GAGVSQTPSNKVTEKGKYVELRCDPISGHTALYWYRQSLGQGPEFLIYFQGTGAADDSGLPNDRFFAVRPEGSVSTLKIQRTERGDSAVYLCASSLEGLAENEQFFGPGTRLTVL.

The chain employs TRBV18 and TRBJ2-7; a weak D match, TRBD2 (6 bases). This CDR3 region has 17 residues. Per germline, CDR1 KGHSH and CDR2 LQKENI. Trimming left V 0 bases short and J 0 bases short, with 15 bases between. CDR3 DNA: TGTGCCAGCTCACCACCGGGAGGAGGGGCGAGCTCCTACGAGCAGTACTTC. This sequence encodes CASSPPGGGASSYEQYF.

This chain links TRBV5-4 with TRBJ2-1, with D maybe TRBD2 (5 bases). Germline V lookup: CDR1 SGHNT, CDR2 YYREEE (reference sequence). V was pared by 3 bases and J by 2 bases, with 9 bases between. This CDR3 comprises 14 residues. The CDR3 is CASSSTGTYNEQFF. CDR3 coding DNA: TGTGCCAGCAGCTCCACCGGGACCTACAATGAGCAGTTCTTC.

The V and J genes are TRBV11-2 and TRBJ2-7; 9 nucleotides align to TRBD1. V was clipped by 5 bases and J by 3 bases; unmatched bases: 5. The CDR3 length is 14 residues. Looked up from germline, CDR1 is SGHAT and CDR2 is FQNNGV. The CDR3 DNA follows: TGTGCCAGCAGCCACGGGACAGGGTTCTACGAGCAGTACTTC. This translates into CASSHGTGFYEQYF. The full variable domain, in which reference TRBV11-2 and TRBJ2-7 provide the parts outside the CDR3, is EAGVAQSPRYKIIEKRQSVAFWCNPISGHATLYWYQQILGQGPKLLIQFQNNGVVDDSQLPKDRFSAERLKGVDSTLKIQPAKLEDSAVYLCASSHGTGFYEQYFGPGTRLTVT.

The chain is built from TRBV20-1 and TRBJ2-3, with TRBD2 as a possible D gene (6 bases). Between the trimmed V and J ends, which lost 3 bases and 2 bases, there was a span of 15 bases. Germline CDR1 DFQATT, CDR2 SNEGSKA (reference sequence). The CDR3 is 15 amino acids. CDR3 in DNA: TGCAGTGCTAGTTGGGACTCCCGAAACACAGATACGCAGTATTTT. Translating gives CSASWDSRNTDTQYF.

The chain employs TRBV10-3 and TRBJ1-5; 7 bases map to TRBD1. V was clipped by 8 bases and J by 5 bases; unmatched bases: 6. CDR1 and CDR2 (germline): ENHRY, SYGVKD. The CDR3 is 13 amino acids. CDR3 residues: CAIQGGRDQPQHF. CDR3 nucleotide sequence: TGTGCCATCCAGGGGGGCAGGGATCAGCCCCAGCATTTT.

A few counts support this clone. The chain is built from TRBV9 and TRBJ2-5; 11 bases line up with TRBD2. V dropped 4 bases and J dropped 4; count of bases not matched to a gene: 6. Germline assignment: CDR1 SGDLS and CDR2 YYNGEE. This CDR3 is 15 amino acids long. CDR3 residues: CASSTRTSGLETQYF. CDR3 DNA sequence: TGTGCCAGCAGCACCAGGACTAGCGGGCTAGAGACCCAGTACTTC.

The V and J genes are TRBV6-2 or TRBV6-3 and TRBJ2-7, with D perhaps matching TRBD1 (6 bases). Germline V gives CDR1 MNHEY, CDR2 SVGEGT. Deletions cut 5 bases from V and 3 bases from J, with 14 bases between. This CDR3 contains 14 residues. As DNA, the CDR3 is TGTGCCAGCAGTCTTCACAGGGATATCTACGAGCAGTACTTC. Protein: CASSLHRDIYEQYF.

The chain joins TRBV4-1 to TRBJ2-1, with TRBD2 identical over 9 bases. Looked up from germline, CDR1 is MGHRA and CDR2 is YSYEKL. The V and J ends lost 4 bases and 6 bases, in that order; junction bases with no gene match: 16. The CDR3 consists of 18 residues. The CDR3 here is CASSLPLRGAGGVNEQFF. DNA for the CDR3: TGCGCCAGCAGCCTTCCCCTGCGTGGGGCGGGAGGGGTCAATGAGCAGTTCTTC.

V is TRBV4-1 and J is TRBJ1-4; 7 bases agree with TRBD1. CDR3 length: 15 residues. The V segment lost 3 bases and the J segment 6 bases; nucleotides outside the gene matches: 7. From germline, CDR1 is MGHRA and CDR2 YSYEKL. The CDR3 DNA reads TGCGCCAGCAGCCACTTACAGGGGATGGATGAAAAACTGTTTTTT. This sequence encodes CASSHLQGMDEKLFF.

The chain employs TRBV28 and TRBJ2-7; possible D gene TRBD1, 6 bases. Germline V gene lookup returns CDR1 MDHEN and CDR2 SYDVKM. V lost 0 bases to trimming and J lost 2 bases, with 8 bases between them. This CDR3 has 14 amino acids. DNA for the CDR3: TGTGCCAGCAGTTTATGGGACAGAGCCTACGAGCAGTACTTC. Amino acid sequence: CASSLWDRAYEQYF.

This clone showed up just a few times. V and J are TRBV12-5 and TRBJ1-5, with D hard to call. Germline CDR1 reads LGHNT; CDR2 reads FRNRAP. Between the trimmed V and J ends, which lost 0 bases and 10 bases, there was a span of 4 bases. This CDR3 region has 11 residues. CDR3: CASGLVAPQHF. CDR3 DNA: TGTGCTAGTGGTTTGGTGGCTCCCCAGCATTTT.

Details on this clone: One junction end does not reproduce the germline sequence, and a read error may be involved. The gene calls are TRBV2 and TRBJ1-4; 9 nucleotides line up with TRBD1. Germline-derived CDR1 and CDR2 are SNHLY and FYNNEI. The CDR3 runs 14 residues. This CDR3 reads CASSTGTGSKGVVF. The CDR3 nucleotides are TGTGCCAGCAGCACCGGGACAGGGAGCAAGGGCGTAGTTTTT.